This T cell receptor beta chain comes out of a study of blood T cell repertoires in COVID-19. The overall study: Samples came from the United States, Italy and Spain, spanning acute and convalescent COVID-19. T cells, B-cell-depleted T cells, or PBMCs supplied cDNA or gDNA.

Sequenced by immunoSEQ multiplex PCR; TCRdb stores in-frame clones only, minus some. The sample includes fewer than 60,000 clones, about 88% of them seen just once. Sequencing input: peripheral blood. The TCR was taken from a human donor in a cohort sampled during active COVID-19.

This CDR3 is CASSPGGLSNQPQHF. The DNA for the CDR3 is TGTGCCAGCAGCCCGGGGGGGCTTAGCAATCAGCCCCAGCATTTT. V usage is TRBV9 and J usage is TRBJ1-5, with a weak D call TRBD1 (6 bases). V lost 4 bases and J lost 0, with 11 bases in between. CDR3 size: 15 residues. Germline V gene sequence: CDR1 SGDLS, CDR2 YYNGEE.